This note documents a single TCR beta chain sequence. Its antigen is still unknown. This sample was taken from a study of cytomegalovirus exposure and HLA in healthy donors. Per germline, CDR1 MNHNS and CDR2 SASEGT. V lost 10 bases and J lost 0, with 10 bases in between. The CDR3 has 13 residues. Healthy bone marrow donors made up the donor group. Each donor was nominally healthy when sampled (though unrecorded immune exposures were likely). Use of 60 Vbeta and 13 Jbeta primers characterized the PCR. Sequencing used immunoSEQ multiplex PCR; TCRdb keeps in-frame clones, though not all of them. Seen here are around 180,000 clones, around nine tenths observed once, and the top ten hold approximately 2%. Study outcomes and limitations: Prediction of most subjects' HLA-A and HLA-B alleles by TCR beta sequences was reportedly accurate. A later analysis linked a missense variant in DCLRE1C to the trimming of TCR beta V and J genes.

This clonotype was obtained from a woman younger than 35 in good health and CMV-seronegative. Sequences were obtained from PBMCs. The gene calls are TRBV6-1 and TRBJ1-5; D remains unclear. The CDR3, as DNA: TGTGCCACCCGCGACTATAGCAATCAGCCCCAGCATTTT. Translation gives CATRDYSNQPQHF.